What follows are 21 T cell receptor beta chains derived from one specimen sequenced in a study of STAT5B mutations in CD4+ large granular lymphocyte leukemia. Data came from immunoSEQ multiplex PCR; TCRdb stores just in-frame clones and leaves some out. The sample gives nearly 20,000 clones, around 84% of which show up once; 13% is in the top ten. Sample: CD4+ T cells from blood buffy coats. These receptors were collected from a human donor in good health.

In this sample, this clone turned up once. The CDR3, as DNA: TGTGCCAGCAGTGGTAGGCGGGGGTCGAACACCGGGGAGCTGTTTTTT. The encoded protein is CASSGRRGSNTGELFF. This rearrangement joins TRBV25-1 to TRBJ2-2, with 7 bases identical to TRBD2. The trim removed 4 bases at V and 0 bases at J, leaving 5 bases unmatched. The CDR3 consists of 16 residues. The germline gives CDR1 MGHDK, CDR2 SYGVNS.

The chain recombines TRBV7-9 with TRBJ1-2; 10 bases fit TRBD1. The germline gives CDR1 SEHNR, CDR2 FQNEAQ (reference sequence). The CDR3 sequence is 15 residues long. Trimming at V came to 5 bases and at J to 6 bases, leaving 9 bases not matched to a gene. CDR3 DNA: TGTGCCAGCAGCGCCACCGGGACAGGGGTGAATGGCTACACCTTC. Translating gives CASSATGTGVNGYTF.

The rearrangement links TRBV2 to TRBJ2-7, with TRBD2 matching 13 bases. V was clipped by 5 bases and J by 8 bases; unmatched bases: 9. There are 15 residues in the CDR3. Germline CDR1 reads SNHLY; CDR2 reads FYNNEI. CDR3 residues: CASSLTGTSGNKQYF. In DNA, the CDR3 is TGTGCCAGCAGTCTTACCGGGACTAGCGGGAACAAGCAGTACTTC.

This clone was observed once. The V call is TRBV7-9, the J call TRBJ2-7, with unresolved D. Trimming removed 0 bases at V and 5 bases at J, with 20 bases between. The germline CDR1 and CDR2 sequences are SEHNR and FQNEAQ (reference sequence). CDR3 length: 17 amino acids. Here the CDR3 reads CASSLAGGALSSHEQYF. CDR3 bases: TGTGCCAGCAGCTTAGCGGGCGGCGCCCTTAGTAGTCACGAGCAGTACTTC.

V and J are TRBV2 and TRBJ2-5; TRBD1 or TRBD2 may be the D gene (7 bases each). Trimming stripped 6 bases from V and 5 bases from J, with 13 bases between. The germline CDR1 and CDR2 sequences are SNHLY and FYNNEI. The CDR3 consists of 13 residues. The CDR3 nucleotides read TGTGCCAGCAGATACAGGGGAGGGGAGACCCAGTACTTC. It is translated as CASRYRGGETQYF.

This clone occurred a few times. CDR3 in amino acids: CSVPRGQLGGYTF. CDR3 coding DNA: TGCAGCGTCCCTAGGGGGCAATTAGGCGGCTACACCTTC. The V call is TRBV29-1, the J call TRBJ1-2; 7 positions match TRBD1. Germline V gene lookup returns CDR1 SQVTM and CDR2 ANQGSEA. The CDR3 length is 13 residues. With V trimmed by 6 bases and J by 8 bases, 12 bases remained unmatched.

The CDR3 region is CASSPPSINYGYTF. The CDR3, as DNA: TGTGCCAGCTCACCACCCAGCATCAACTATGGCTACACCTTC. The chain is built from TRBV18 and TRBJ1-2; no definite D call. Germline-derived CDR1 and CDR2 are KGHSH and LQKENI. The CDR3 sequence is 14 residues long. V was pared by 0 bases and J by 2 bases, with 7 bases between.

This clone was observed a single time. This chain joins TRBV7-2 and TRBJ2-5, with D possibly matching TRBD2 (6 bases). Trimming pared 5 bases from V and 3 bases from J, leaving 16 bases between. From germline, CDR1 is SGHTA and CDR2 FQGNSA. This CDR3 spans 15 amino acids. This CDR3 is CASSPLFRGKETQYF. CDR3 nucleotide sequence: TGTGCCAGCAGCCCCCTGTTCCGCGGGAAAGAGACCCAGTACTTC.

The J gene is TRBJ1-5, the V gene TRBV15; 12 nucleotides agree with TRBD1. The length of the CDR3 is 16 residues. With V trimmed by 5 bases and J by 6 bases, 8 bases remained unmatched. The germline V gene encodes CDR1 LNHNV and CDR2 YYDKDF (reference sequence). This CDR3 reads CATSHPGTGGFQPQHF. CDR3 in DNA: TGTGCCACCAGCCACCCAGGGACAGGGGGCTTTCAGCCCCAGCATTTT.

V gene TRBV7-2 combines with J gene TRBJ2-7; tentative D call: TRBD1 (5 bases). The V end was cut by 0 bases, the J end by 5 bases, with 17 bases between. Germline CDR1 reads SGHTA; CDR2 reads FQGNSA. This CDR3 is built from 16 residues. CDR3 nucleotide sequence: TGTGCCAGCAGCTTAGCCCAGGGCCTGATCCCCCACGAGCAGTACTTC. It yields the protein CASSLAQGLIPHEQYF.

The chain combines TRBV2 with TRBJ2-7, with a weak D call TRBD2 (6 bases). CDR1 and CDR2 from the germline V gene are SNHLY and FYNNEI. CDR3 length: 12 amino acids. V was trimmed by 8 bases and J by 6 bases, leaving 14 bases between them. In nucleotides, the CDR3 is TGTGCCAGCGGGAGGCCGCGAGGCGAGCAGTACTTC. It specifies CASGRPRGEQYF.

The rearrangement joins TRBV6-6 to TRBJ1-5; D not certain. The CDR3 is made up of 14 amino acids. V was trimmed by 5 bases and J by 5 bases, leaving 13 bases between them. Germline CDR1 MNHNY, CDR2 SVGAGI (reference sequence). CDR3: CASSDRAAYQPQHF. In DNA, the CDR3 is TGTGCCAGCAGTGACCGGGCCGCTTATCAGCCCCAGCATTTT.

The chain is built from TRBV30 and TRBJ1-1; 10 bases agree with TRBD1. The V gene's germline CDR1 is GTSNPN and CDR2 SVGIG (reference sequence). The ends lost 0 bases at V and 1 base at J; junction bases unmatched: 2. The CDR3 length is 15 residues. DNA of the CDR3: TGTGCCTGGAGTGTCCGGACAGGGGGGAACACTGAAGCTTTCTTT. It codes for CAWSVRTGGNTEAFF.

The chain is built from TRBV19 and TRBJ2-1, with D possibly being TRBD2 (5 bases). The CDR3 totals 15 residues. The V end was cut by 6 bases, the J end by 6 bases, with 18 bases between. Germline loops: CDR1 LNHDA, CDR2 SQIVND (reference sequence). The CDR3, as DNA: TGTGCCAGTAGATATAGCTCGGGGTTGGGCAATGAGCAGTTCTTC. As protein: CASRYSSGLGNEQFF.

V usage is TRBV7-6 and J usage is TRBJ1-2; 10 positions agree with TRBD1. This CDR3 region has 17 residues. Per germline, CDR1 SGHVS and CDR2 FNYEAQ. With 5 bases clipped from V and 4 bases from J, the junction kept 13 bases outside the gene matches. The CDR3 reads CASSRGTGAGTGYGYTF. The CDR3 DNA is TGTGCCAGCAGCCGGGGGACAGGGGCAGGAACTGGCTATGGCTACACCTTC. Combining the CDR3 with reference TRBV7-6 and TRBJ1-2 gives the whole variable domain GAGVSQSPRYKVTKRGQDVALRCDPISGHVSLYWYRQALGQGPEFLTYFNYEAQQDKSGLPNDRFSAERPEGSISTLTIQRTEQRDSAMYRCASSRGTGAGTGYGYTFGSGTRLTVV.

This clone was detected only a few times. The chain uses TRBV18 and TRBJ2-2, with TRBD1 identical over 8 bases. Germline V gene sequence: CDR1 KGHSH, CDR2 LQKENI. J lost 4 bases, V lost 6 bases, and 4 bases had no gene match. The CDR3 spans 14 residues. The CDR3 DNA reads TGTGCCAGCTCCGGACAGGGATCCACCGGGGAGCTGTTTTTT. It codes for CASSGQGSTGELFF.

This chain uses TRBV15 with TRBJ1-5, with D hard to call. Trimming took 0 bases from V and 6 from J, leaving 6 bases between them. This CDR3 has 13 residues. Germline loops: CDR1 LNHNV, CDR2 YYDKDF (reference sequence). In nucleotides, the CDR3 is TGTGCCACCAGCAGAGATTTAATTCAGCCCCAGCATTTT. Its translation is CATSRDLIQPQHF.

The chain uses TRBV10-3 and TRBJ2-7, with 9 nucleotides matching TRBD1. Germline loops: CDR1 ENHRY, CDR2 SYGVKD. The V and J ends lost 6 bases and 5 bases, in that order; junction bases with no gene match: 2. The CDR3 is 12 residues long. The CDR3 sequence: CAIRDRGNEQYF. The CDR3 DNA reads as TGTGCCATCAGGGACAGGGGTAACGAGCAGTACTTC.

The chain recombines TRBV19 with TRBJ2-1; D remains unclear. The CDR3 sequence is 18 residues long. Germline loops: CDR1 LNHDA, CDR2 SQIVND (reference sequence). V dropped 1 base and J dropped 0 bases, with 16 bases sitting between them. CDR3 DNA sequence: TGTGCCAGTAGTATAGGTCTGCGCAAGATAGGCTCCTACAATGAGCAGTTCTTC. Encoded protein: CASSIGLRKIGSYNEQFF.

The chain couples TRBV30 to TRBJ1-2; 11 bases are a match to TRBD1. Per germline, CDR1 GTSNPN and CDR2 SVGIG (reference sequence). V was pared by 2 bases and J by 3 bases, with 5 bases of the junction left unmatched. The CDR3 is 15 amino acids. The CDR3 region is CAWSTGQGAYYGYTF. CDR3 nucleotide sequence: TGTGCCTGGAGTACCGGACAGGGGGCTTACTATGGCTACACCTTC.

For the CDR3, the DNA is TGTGCCAGCAGGGGGGGCAATCAGCCCCAGCATTTT. Its protein is CASRGGNQPQHF. The chain combines TRBV27 with TRBJ1-5; maybe TRBD1 (5 bases). This CDR3 is 12 amino acids long. CDR1 is MNHEY and CDR2 is SMNVEV in the germline V gene (reference sequence). V lost 6 bases and J 2 bases, leaving 5 bases between the germline ends.